These 19 T cell receptor beta chains originate from one sample sequenced in a study of blood T cell repertoires in COVID-19. Some clones are missing from TCRdb's copy, which holds only in-frame ones; the method was immunoSEQ multiplex PCR. The sample has around 43,000 clones, roughly three quarters seen once; the top ten hold roughly 19%. Material for sequencing was peripheral blood. The source is a man between 65 and 80 years old with acute or convalescent COVID-19.

The chain carries TRBV6-1 and TRBJ2-3; TRBD2 agrees at 15 bases. CDR1 MNHNS and CDR2 SASEGT come from the germline V gene. V lost 2 bases to trimming and J lost 5 bases; unmatched junction nucleotides: 8. The CDR3 contains 18 residues. The CDR3 coding sequence is TGTGCCAGCAGTGAATATTGGACTAGCGGGGGGGCGGTAGATACGCAGTATTTT. Its translation: CASSEYWTSGGAVDTQYF.

The sample holds one count of this clone. The chain recombines TRBV5-4 with TRBJ2-2; no reliable D call. Trimming removed 0 bases from V and 5 bases from J, with 11 bases in between. In germline, CDR1 is SGHNT, CDR2 YYREEE (reference sequence). The CDR3 is 15 residues long. CDR3 sequence (DNA): TGTGCCAGCAGCTTGGGTTCTGATACTACCGGGGAGCTGTTTTTT. Encoded protein: CASSLGSDTTGELFF.

The chain couples TRBV7-2 to TRBJ1-1, with D possibly matching TRBD1 (5 bases). The V end lost 5 bases, the J end lost 3 bases, and 10 bases lay between the germline ends. Germline CDR1 is SGHTA and CDR2 is FQGNSA. The CDR3 contains 13 residues. The CDR3 nucleotides read TGTGCCAGCAGCACCGACAGTTACACTGAAGCTTTCTTT. This sequence encodes CASSTDSYTEAFF.

This clone was recorded once. The chain recombines TRBV30 with TRBJ1-6, with 7 bases fitting TRBD1. CDR3 size: 15 residues. Germline V gene data show CDR1 as GTSNPN and CDR2 as SVGIG (reference sequence). After removal of 2 bases from V and 5 bases from J, the junction contained 6 bases not matched to a gene. The CDR3 bases are TGTGCCTGGAGTCCCCGGACAGGAAATAATTCACCCCTCCACTTT. Its translation is CAWSPRTGNNSPLHF.

The rearrangement links TRBV27 to TRBJ1-1; 7 positions agree with TRBD1. CDR3 size: 15 residues. CDR1 is MNHEY and CDR2 is SMNVEV in the germline V gene (reference sequence). Losses at the gene ends were 6 bases for V and 4 bases for J; bases not matched to a gene: 11. The CDR3 loop reads CASSAKGAQGTEAFF. The CDR3 DNA reads TGTGCCAGCAGCGCTAAGGGGGCGCAGGGCACTGAAGCTTTCTTT.

The chain links TRBV9 to TRBJ2-7; 8 bases are a match to TRBD1. Trimming took 0 bases from V and 3 from J; bases not matched to a gene: 11. This CDR3 is 17 amino acids long. Germline V gives CDR1 SGDLS, CDR2 YYNGEE. In nucleotides, the CDR3 is TGTGCCAGCAGCGTAGACCAGGGGGCCACCACCTTCTACGAGCAGTACTTC. This gives the protein CASSVDQGATTFYEQYF.

The J gene is TRBJ2-7, the V gene TRBV2; 10 bases are shared with TRBD1. The length of the CDR3 is 14 residues. Germline V gene data show CDR1 as SNHLY and CDR2 as FYNNEI. Trimming removed 5 bases from V and 1 base from J; junction bases left unmatched: 2. CDR3 loop: CASSRTGGSYEQYF. CDR3 sequence (DNA): TGTGCCAGCAGTCGGACAGGGGGGTCCTACGAGCAGTACTTC. The full variable domain, completed using reference TRBV2 and TRBJ2-7, is EPEVTQTPSHQVTQMGQEVILRCVPISNHLYFYWYRQILGQKVEFLVSFYNNEISEKSEIFDDQFSVERPDGSNFTLKIRSTKLEDSAMYFCASSRTGGSYEQYFGPGTRLTVT.

This clone has just a few counts. The chain employs TRBV5-1 and TRBJ1-2; perhaps TRBD1 as D (5 bases). Germline values: CDR1 SGHRS, CDR2 YFSETQ. V lost 4 bases, J lost 4 bases, and 26 bases lay in between. This CDR3 has 18 residues. Here the CDR3 DNA reads TGCGCCAGCAGCGGGGAGGGACCACTAAACCCGAGGGGCTATGGCTACACCTTC. Protein sequence: CASSGEGPLNPRGYGYTF.

The chain is built from TRBV5-4 and TRBJ2-3, with 10 positions matching TRBD1. The J segment lost 5 bases and the V segment lost 1 base, leaving 7 bases of the junction unmatched. Germline CDR1 SGHNT, CDR2 YYREEE (reference sequence). This CDR3 contains 16 residues. The DNA of the CDR3 is TGTGCCAGCAGCTTGCCGGGGGACAGGGGAAAAGATACGCAGTATTTT. Its translation is CASSLPGDRGKDTQYF. The variable domain in full, with the rest retrieved from reference TRBV5-4 and TRBJ2-3, is ETGVTQSPTHLIKTRGQQVTLRCSSQSGHNTVSWYQQALGQGPQFIFQYYREEENGRGNFPPRFSGLQFPNYSSELNVNALELDDSALYLCASSLPGDRGKDTQYFGPGTRLTVL.

The V call is TRBV4-1, the J call TRBJ1-4; 9 bases map to TRBD1. Trimming cost V 0 bases and J 6 bases; bases outside gene matches: 11. This CDR3 is 18 amino acids long. Germline assignment: CDR1 MGHRA and CDR2 YSYEKL. The CDR3 here is CASSQDDPDRGVDEKLFF. CDR3 bases: TGCGCCAGCAGCCAAGACGACCCCGACAGGGGGGTTGATGAAAAACTGTTTTTT.

This clone appeared a few times. This chain uses TRBV27 with TRBJ1-6; possibly TRBD1 for D (6 bases). The CDR3 runs to 17 residues. Germline CDR1 reads MNHEY; CDR2 reads SMNVEV (reference sequence). Trimming took off 4 bases at V and 8 bases at J, with 21 bases between the two ends. This CDR3 is CASSSRGLPSGDSPLHF. CDR3 nucleotides: TGTGCCAGCAGTTCCAGGGGCCTACCCTCCGGGGATTCACCCCTCCACTTT.

The chain recombines TRBV5-1 with TRBJ2-1, with D possibly TRBD2 on 5 matching bases. V gave up 7 bases and J gave up 4 bases, with 15 bases separating them. CDR3 length: 14 residues. Germline V gene data show CDR1 as SGHRS and CDR2 as YFSETQ. DNA of the CDR3: TGCGCCAGCGGTCCCGGACTGATATACAATGAGCAGTTCTTC. Translating gives CASGPGLIYNEQFF.

The DNA for the CDR3 is TGCGCCAGCAGCCAAGTAAGCGCCAGCCGTGAAGCTTTCTTT. Protein product: CASSQVSASREAFF. The rearrangement links TRBV4-1 to TRBJ1-1; D remains unclear. V lost 1 base and J lost 7, with 13 bases in between. The CDR3 length is 14 residues. Germline V gene sequence: CDR1 MGHRA, CDR2 YSYEKL.

The chain carries TRBV9 and TRBJ2-1; D might be TRBD2 (6 bases). The germline CDR1 and CDR2 sequences are SGDLS and YYNGEE. The V end was cut by 0 bases, the J end by 5 bases, with 12 bases between. The CDR3 consists of 15 residues. The CDR3 protein is CASSVATGLHNEQFF. In DNA form, the CDR3 reads TGTGCCAGCAGCGTAGCTACGGGACTGCACAATGAGCAGTTCTTC. Filled out from reference TRBV9 and TRBJ2-1, the complete variable domain reads DSGVTQTPKHLITATGQRVTLRCSPRSGDLSVYWYQQSLDQGLQFLIQYYNGEERAKGNILERFSAQQFPDLHSELNLSSLELGDSALYFCASSVATGLHNEQFFGPGTRLTVL.

The rearrangement joins TRBV18 to TRBJ1-5; 11 bases line up with TRBD1. The junction had 6 bases not matched to a gene; V was cut back by 5 bases and J by 6 bases. The CDR3 covers 15 residues. In germline, CDR1 is KGHSH, CDR2 LQKENI. CDR3 nucleotides: TGTGCCAGCTCAACGGGACAGGGGGGCGGTCAGCCCCAGCATTTT. This gives the protein CASSTGQGGGQPQHF.

V and J are TRBV2 and TRBJ2-5; 9 bases agree with TRBD2. The V segment lost 1 base and the J segment 5 bases; nucleotides outside the gene matches: 8. The CDR3 has 16 amino acids. CDR1 is SNHLY and CDR2 is FYNNEI in the germline V gene. The CDR3 here is CASSEGPSGDSETQYF. CDR3 bases: TGTGCCAGCAGTGAAGGCCCTAGCGGGGATAGCGAGACCCAGTACTTC.

CDR3 in DNA: TGTGCCAGCAGCTTATCCGAGATAGAGCAGTACTTC. This translates into CASSLSEIEQYF. The chain uses TRBV7-8 and TRBJ2-7; D unresolved. Looked up from germline, CDR1 is SGHVS and CDR2 is FQNEAQ. This CDR3 has 12 residues. V gave up 2 bases and J gave up 7 bases, with 9 bases separating them.

CDR3 coding DNA: TGTGCCAGCTCACCGGACAATCCATCTCATTACGAGCAGTACTTC. It yields the protein CASSPDNPSHYEQYF. The chain has TRBV18 and TRBJ2-7, with a tentative D call TRBD1 (5 bases). V gave up 3 bases and J gave up 4 bases, with 16 bases separating them. The germline V gene encodes CDR1 KGHSH and CDR2 LQKENI. The CDR3 is 15 residues long. The full variable domain, in which reference TRBV18 and TRBJ2-7 provide the parts outside the CDR3, is NAGVMQNPRHLVRRRGQEARLRCSPMKGHSHVYWYRQLPEEGLKFMVYLQKENIIDESGMPKERFSAEFPKEGPSILRIQQVVRGDSAAYFCASSPDNPSHYEQYFGPGTRLTVT.

The chain joins TRBV5-1 to TRBJ2-1, with TRBD1 matching 9 bases. Germline-derived CDR1 and CDR2 are SGHRS and YFSETQ. This CDR3 contains 13 residues. The trim removed 4 bases at V and 6 bases at J, leaving 2 bases unmatched. The CDR3 region is CASSPDRGNEQFF. CDR3 DNA: TGCGCCAGCAGCCCGGACAGGGGCAATGAGCAGTTCTTC.